This TCR beta chain emerged from a study of early T cells in non-severe SARS-CoV-2 infection. Across the study: Bulk RNA isolated from unsorted whole blood underwent sequencing; chains were not paired.

As for this clonotype: The target antigen is unknown.

Study results and limitations: CD4 and private specificities were missed by VDJdb matching, which favored anti-spike CD8 responses.

CDR1 is SGHTA and CDR2 is FQGTGA in the germline V gene. Trimming shortened V by 2 bases and J by 4 bases, and 8 bases separated the two germline ends. The CDR3 length is 14 residues. Individually, cDNA molecules had unique molecular identifiers attached to them. MiXCR was run by TCRdb on the 5' RACE reads, yielding one entry per CDR3 protein. This table has about 71,000 distinct CDR3 sequences, over 10% appearing once. The source was whole blood, collected at baseline. The clonotype was recovered from an adult who was a healthcare worker with PCR-confirmed SARS-CoV-2 infection or an uninfected control (not recorded which). The chain employs TRBV7-3 and TRBJ2-2; D is unresolved. CDR3 sequence reads: CASSLDGITGELFF. For the CDR3, the DNA is TGTGCCAGCAGCTTAGACGGTATCACCGGGGAGCTGTTTTTT.